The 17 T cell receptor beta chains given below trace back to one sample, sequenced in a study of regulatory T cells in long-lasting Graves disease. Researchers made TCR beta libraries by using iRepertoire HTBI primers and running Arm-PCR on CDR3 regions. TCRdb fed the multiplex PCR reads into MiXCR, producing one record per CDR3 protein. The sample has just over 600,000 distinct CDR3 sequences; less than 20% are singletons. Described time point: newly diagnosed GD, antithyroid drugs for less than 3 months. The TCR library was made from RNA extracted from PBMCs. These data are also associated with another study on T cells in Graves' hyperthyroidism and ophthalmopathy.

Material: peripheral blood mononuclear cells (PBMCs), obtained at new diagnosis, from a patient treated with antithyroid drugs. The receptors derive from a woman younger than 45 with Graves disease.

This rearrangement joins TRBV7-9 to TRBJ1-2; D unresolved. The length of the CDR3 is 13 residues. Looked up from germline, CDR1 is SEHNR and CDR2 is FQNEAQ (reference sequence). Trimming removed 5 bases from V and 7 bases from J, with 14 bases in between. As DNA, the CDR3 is TGTGCCAGCAGCACCCAGAGACCGGGTGGCTACACCTTC. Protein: CASSTQRPGGYTF.

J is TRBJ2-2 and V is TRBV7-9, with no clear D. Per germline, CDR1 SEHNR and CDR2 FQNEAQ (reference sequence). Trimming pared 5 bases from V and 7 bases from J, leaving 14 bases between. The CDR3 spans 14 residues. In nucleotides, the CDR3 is TGTGCCAGCAGCCAAGGACGGTGGGGCGGGGAGCTGTTTTTT. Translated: CASSQGRWGGELFF.

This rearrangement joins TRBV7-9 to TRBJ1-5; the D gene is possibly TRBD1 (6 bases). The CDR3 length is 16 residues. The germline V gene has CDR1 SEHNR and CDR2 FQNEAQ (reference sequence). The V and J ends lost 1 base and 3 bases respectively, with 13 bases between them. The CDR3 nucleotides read TGTGCCAGCAGCTTAGAAATAGGGGGGAACAATCAGCCCCAGCATTTT. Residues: CASSLEIGGNNQPQHF. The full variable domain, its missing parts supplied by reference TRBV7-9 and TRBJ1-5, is DTGVSQNPRHKITKRGQNVTFRCDPISEHNRLYWYRQTLGQGPEFLTYFQNEAQLEKSRLLSDRFSAERPKGSFSTLEIQRTEQGDSAMYLCASSLEIGGNNQPQHFGDGTRLSIL.

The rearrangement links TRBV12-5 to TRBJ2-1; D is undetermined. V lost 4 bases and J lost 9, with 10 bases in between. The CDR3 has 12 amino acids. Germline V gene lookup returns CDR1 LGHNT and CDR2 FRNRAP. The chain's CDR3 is CASGSTLGEQFF. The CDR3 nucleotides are TGTGCTAGTGGTTCGACCCTTGGTGAGCAGTTCTTC.

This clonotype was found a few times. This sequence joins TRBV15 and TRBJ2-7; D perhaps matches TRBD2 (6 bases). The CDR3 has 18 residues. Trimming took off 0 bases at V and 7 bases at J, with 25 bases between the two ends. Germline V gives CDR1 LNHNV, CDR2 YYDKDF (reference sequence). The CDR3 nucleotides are TGTGCCACCAGCAGAGATGGGAGTGGGCGGGGAACTTCGGGGGAGCAGTACTTC. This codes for CATSRDGSGRGTSGEQYF.

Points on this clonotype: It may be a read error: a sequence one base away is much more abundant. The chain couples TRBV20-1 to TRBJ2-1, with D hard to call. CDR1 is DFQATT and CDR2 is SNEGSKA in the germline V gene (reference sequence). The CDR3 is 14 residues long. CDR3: CSAKPLLGYNEQLF. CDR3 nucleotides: TGCAGTGCTAAACCGTTATTAGGCTACAATGAGCAGCTCTTC.

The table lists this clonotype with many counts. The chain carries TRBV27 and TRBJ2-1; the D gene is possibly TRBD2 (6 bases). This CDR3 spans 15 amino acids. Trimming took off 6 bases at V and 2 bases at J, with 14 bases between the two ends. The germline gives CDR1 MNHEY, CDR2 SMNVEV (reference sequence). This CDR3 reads CASSLIGGPYNEQFF. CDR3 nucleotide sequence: TGTGCCAGCAGCCTAATAGGAGGGCCCTACAATGAGCAGTTCTTC.

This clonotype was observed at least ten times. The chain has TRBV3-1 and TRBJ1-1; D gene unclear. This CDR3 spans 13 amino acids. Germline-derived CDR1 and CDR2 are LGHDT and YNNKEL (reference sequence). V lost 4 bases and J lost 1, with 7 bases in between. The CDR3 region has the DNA TGTGCCAGCAGCCTTAACGAGAACACTGAAGCTTTCTTT. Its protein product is CASSLNENTEAFF.

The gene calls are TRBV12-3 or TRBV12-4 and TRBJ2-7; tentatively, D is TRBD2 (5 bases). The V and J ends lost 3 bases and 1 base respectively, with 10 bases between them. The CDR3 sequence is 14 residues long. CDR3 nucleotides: TGTGCCAGCAGTTTTGAAAGCGGATCCTACGAGCAGTACTTC. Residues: CASSFESGSYEQYF.

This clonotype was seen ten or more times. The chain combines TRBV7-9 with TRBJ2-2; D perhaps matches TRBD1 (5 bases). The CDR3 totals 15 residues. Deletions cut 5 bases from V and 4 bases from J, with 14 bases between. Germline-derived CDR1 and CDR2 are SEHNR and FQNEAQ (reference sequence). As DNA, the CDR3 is TGTGCCAGCAGCCCCTACCGACAGTTCACCGGGGAGCTGTTTTTT. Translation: CASSPYRQFTGELFF.

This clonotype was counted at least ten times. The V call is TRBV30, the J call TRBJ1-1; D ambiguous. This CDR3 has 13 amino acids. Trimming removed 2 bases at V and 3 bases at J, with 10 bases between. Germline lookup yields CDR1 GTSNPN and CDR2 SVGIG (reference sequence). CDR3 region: CAWSLVVDTEAFF. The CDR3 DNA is TGTGCCTGGAGTTTGGTGGTCGACACTGAAGCTTTCTTT. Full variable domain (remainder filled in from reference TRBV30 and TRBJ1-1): SQTIHQWPATLVQPVGSPLSLECTVEGTSNPNLYWYRQAAGRGLQLLFYSVGIGQISSEVPQNLSASRPQDRQFILSSKKLLLSDSGFYLCAWSLVVDTEAFFGQGTRLTVV.

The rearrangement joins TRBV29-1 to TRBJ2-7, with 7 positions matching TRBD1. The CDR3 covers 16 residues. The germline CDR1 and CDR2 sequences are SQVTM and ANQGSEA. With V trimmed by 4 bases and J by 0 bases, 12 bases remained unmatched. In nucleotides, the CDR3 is TGCAGCGTTGGATCGCTCGTGACAGGGTTCTCCTACGAGCAGTACTTC. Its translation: CSVGSLVTGFSYEQYF.

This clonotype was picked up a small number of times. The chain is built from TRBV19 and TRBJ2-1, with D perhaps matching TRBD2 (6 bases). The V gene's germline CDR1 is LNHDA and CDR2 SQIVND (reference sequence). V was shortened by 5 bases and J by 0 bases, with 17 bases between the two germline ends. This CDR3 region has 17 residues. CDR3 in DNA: TGTGCCAGTAGTCCCCACTCGGGGGAGGCCTCCTACAATGAGCAGTTCTTC. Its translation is CASSPHSGEASYNEQFF. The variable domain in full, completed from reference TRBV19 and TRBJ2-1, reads DGGITQSPKYLFRKEGQNVTLSCEQNLNHDAMYWYRQDPGQGLRLIYYSQIVNDFQKGDIAEGYSVSREKKESFPLTVTSAQKNPTAFYLCASSPHSGEASYNEQFFGPGTRLTVL.

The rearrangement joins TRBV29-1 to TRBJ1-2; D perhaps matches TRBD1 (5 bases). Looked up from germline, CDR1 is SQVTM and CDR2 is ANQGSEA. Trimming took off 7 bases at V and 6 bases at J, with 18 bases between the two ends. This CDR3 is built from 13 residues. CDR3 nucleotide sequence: TGCAGCGCCGCAGGGTGGAGTGTTAATGGCTACACCTTC. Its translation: CSAAGWSVNGYTF.

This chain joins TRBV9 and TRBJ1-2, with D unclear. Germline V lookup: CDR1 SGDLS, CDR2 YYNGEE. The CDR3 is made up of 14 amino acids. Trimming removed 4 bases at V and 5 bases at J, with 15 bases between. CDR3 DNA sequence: TGTGCCAGCAGCTTGGCGCCGGAGCCGTATGGCTACACCTTC. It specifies CASSLAPEPYGYTF. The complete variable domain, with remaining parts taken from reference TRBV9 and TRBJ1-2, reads DSGVTQTPKHLITATGQRVTLRCSPRSGDLSVYWYQQSLDQGLQFLIQYYNGEERAKGNILERFSAQQFPDLHSELNLSSLELGDSALYFCASSLAPEPYGYTFGSGTRLTVV.

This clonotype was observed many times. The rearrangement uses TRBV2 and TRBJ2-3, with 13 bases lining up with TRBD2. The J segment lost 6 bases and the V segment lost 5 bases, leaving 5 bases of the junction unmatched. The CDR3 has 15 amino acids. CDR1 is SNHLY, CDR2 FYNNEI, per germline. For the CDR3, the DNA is TGTGCCAGCAGTCAGGGACTAGCGGGGATTGATACGCAGTATTTT. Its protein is CASSQGLAGIDTQYF.

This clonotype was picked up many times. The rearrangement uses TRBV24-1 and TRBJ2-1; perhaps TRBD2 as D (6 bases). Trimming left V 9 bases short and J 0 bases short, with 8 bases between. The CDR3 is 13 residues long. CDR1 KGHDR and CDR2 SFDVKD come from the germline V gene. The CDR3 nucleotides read TGTGCCACCTCCGGGGGCTCCTACAATGAGCAGTTCTTC. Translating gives CATSGGSYNEQFF.